Below, 28 T cell receptor beta chains from the same sample are listed, as sequenced in a study of cytotoxic CD8 clonotypes in ibrutinib-treated CLL. Here immunoSEQ multiplex PCR was the method, and the copy in TCRdb shows in-frame clones only, minus some. The profile shows roughly 300,000 clones, 65% to 85% of them singletons. The sequenced sample was PBMCs, obtained at disease progression, from a patient treated with ibrutinib. All receptors come from a human donor with chronic lymphocytic leukemia.

The chain couples TRBV19 to TRBJ2-7, with 8 bases aligning to TRBD1. V was clipped by 2 bases and J by 4 bases; unmatched bases: 7. The length of the CDR3 is 15 residues. Germline CDR1 and CDR2: LNHDA and SQIVND (reference sequence). CDR3 DNA: TGTGCCAGTAGTATAACCCCAGGGGGCGGATACGAGCAGTACTTC. It is translated as CASSITPGGGYEQYF.

The genes are TRBV6-1 and TRBJ2-7, with 11 positions matching TRBD1. V dropped 10 bases and J dropped 6; count of bases not matched to a gene: 8. Germline CDR1 is MNHNS and CDR2 is SASEGT. The CDR3 length is 13 residues. CDR3 region: CATGGQGAGEQYF. CDR3 bases: TGTGCCACCGGAGGACAGGGGGCAGGCGAGCAGTACTTC.

The table lists this clone with a few counts. This sequence joins TRBV4-1 and TRBJ1-2; 7 bases match TRBD1. The CDR3 extends over 13 amino acids. Unmatched junction bases numbered 8, after V lost 5 bases and J lost 8 bases. CDR1 and CDR2 from the germline V gene are MGHRA and YSYEKL. The CDR3 loop is CASSLDREGGYTF. CDR3 in DNA: TGCGCCAGCAGCTTAGACAGGGAAGGCGGCTACACCTTC.

The gene calls are TRBV9 and TRBJ2-2; the D gene is possibly TRBD1 (5 bases). Germline V gene data show CDR1 as SGDLS and CDR2 as YYNGEE. Trimming stripped 0 bases from V and 5 bases from J, with 11 bases between. The length of the CDR3 is 15 residues. CDR3 in DNA: TGTGCCAGCAGCGTAGCTGGGGCAGGGACCGGGGAGCTGTTTTTT. This sequence encodes CASSVAGAGTGELFF.

In regard to this clone: The sample carries other DNA sequences with the same CDR3. The chain carries TRBV5-1 and TRBJ2-7, with D possibly matching TRBD2 (6 bases). Trimming stripped 0 bases from V and 4 bases from J, with 11 bases between. Germline CDR1 reads SGHRS; CDR2 reads YFSETQ. CDR3 size: 14 residues. CDR3: CASSLAGGPYEQYF. For the CDR3, the DNA is TGCGCCAGCAGCTTGGCCGGGGGTCCTTACGAGCAGTACTTC.

The chain uses TRBV2 and TRBJ2-1, with D uncertain. The germline gives CDR1 SNHLY, CDR2 FYNNEI. The germline V and J ends were trimmed by 2 bases and 5 bases, with 13 bases remaining between them. This CDR3 comprises 15 residues. CDR3 DNA sequence: TGTGCCAGCAGTGAAATCTCGGGTGGCCACAATGAGCAGTTCTTC. Residues: CASSEISGGHNEQFF.

Concerning this clone: The sample carries other DNA sequences with the same CDR3. The V and J genes are TRBV5-1 and TRBJ2-7; weak D call: TRBD2 (5 bases). Germline CDR1 reads SGHRS; CDR2 reads YFSETQ. Trimming shortened V by 7 bases and J by 3 bases, and 8 bases separated the two germline ends. The CDR3 sequence is 11 residues long. CDR3 amino acids: CASSGSYEQYF. CDR3 DNA: TGCGCCAGCTCTGGGAGCTACGAGCAGTACTTC.

The genes are TRBV11-3 and TRBJ1-1, with 7 positions matching TRBD1. V lost 3 bases to trimming and J lost 2 bases; unmatched junction nucleotides: 6. Germline CDR1 SGHNT, CDR2 YENEEA. The CDR3 is 15 amino acids. CDR3 DNA sequence: TGTGCCAGCAGCTTCCAGACAGGGACAAACACTGAAGCTTTCTTT. Its protein product is CASSFQTGTNTEAFF.

The chain is built from TRBV5-1 and TRBJ1-1; 8 bases agree with TRBD1. Trimming at V came to 4 bases and at J to 4 bases, leaving 6 bases not matched to a gene. The germline V gene has CDR1 SGHRS and CDR2 YFSETQ. The CDR3 has 14 amino acids. In nucleotides, the CDR3 is TGCGCCAGCAGCAGGACAGGGTCACGCACTGAAGCTTTCTTT. Translating it yields CASSRTGSRTEAFF.

The chain uses TRBV9 and TRBJ1-1; D is perhaps TRBD1 (5 bases). Germline assignment: CDR1 SGDLS and CDR2 YYNGEE. V dropped 3 bases and J dropped 4 bases, with 16 bases sitting between them. The length of the CDR3 is 15 residues. CDR3 DNA sequence: TGTGCCAGCAGCGCCCGGGGGAGATTTTCCACTGAAGCTTTCTTT. This encodes CASSARGRFSTEAFF. The whole variable domain, filled in from reference TRBV9 and TRBJ1-1, reads DSGVTQTPKHLITATGQRVTLRCSPRSGDLSVYWYQQSLDQGLQFLIQYYNGEERAKGNILERFSAQQFPDLHSELNLSSLELGDSALYFCASSARGRFSTEAFFGQGTRLTVV.

This chain connects TRBV29-1 to TRBJ2-7; D may be TRBD2 (5 bases). The CDR3 spans 14 residues. V was pared by 7 bases and J by 3 bases, with 19 bases between. Germline V gene lookup returns CDR1 SQVTM and CDR2 ANQGSEA. The CDR3 coding sequence is TGCAGCGATACCGGGATCCGCTCCTGCTACGAGCAGTACTTC. This sequence encodes CSDTGIRSCYEQYF.

This chain links TRBV18 with TRBJ2-3; D is ambiguous. V lost 0 bases to trimming and J lost 6 bases, with 10 bases between them. This CDR3 comprises 14 residues. Germline CDR1 KGHSH, CDR2 LQKENI. The CDR3 protein is CASSPPSPPDTQYF. In DNA form, the CDR3 reads TGTGCCAGCTCACCACCCTCCCCCCCCGATACGCAGTATTTT.

The V call is TRBV4-1, the J call TRBJ1-2; D may be TRBD1 (5 bases). This CDR3 comprises 13 residues. V lost 4 bases to trimming and J lost 4 bases, with 10 bases between them. CDR1 MGHRA and CDR2 YSYEKL come from the germline V gene. This CDR3 reads CASSPIGAYGYTF. The CDR3 DNA reads as TGCGCCAGCAGCCCCATCGGGGCCTATGGCTACACCTTC.

The V gene is TRBV5-1, the J gene TRBJ2-7, with TRBD1 matching over 10 bases. The trim removed 3 bases at V and 6 bases at J, leaving 6 bases unmatched. Germline V gene sequence: CDR1 SGHRS, CDR2 YFSETQ. The CDR3 spans 14 residues. CDR3 loop: CASSSRDRGGEQYF. CDR3 in DNA: TGCGCCAGCAGCTCCCGGGACAGGGGAGGCGAGCAGTACTTC.

The chain couples TRBV15 to TRBJ2-6, with D hard to call. The CDR3 extends over 16 amino acids. Germline CDR1 reads LNHNV; CDR2 reads YYDKDF (reference sequence). V was shortened by 3 bases and J by 0 bases, with 9 bases between the two germline ends. CDR3 DNA: TGTGCCACCAGCAGCCCCTCTACCTCTGGGGCCAACGTCCTGACTTTC. Translating it yields CATSSPSTSGANVLTF.

The genes are TRBV5-1 and TRBJ2-7; perhaps TRBD1 as D (5 bases). This CDR3 contains 15 residues. V dropped 0 bases and J dropped 6 bases, with 16 bases sitting between them. Germline V CDR1 and CDR2: SGHRS, YFSETQ. CDR3 amino acids: CASSLVRTPVGEQYF. In DNA, the CDR3 is TGCGCCAGCAGCTTGGTGCGGACACCGGTCGGCGAGCAGTACTTC.

V and J are TRBV7-2 and TRBJ2-1, with 8 bases aligning to TRBD2. Looked up from germline, CDR1 is SGHTA and CDR2 is FQGNSA. The V segment lost 1 base and the J segment 3 bases; nucleotides outside the gene matches: 2. The CDR3 length is 15 residues. Here the CDR3 reads CASSLGTSNYNEQFF. The CDR3 nucleotides read TGTGCCAGCAGCTTAGGGACTAGCAACTACAATGAGCAGTTCTTC. Using reference TRBV7-2 and TRBJ2-1 for the parts outside the CDR3, the full variable domain is GAGVSQSPSNKVTEKGKDVELRCDPISGHTALYWYRQSLGQGLEFLIYFQGNSAPDKSGLPSDRFSAERTGGSVSTLTIQRTQQEDSAVYLCASSLGTSNYNEQFFGPGTRLTVL.

The chain uses TRBV7-2 and TRBJ2-7; 7 nucleotides align to TRBD2. The CDR3 sequence is 16 residues long. Germline CDR1 is SGHTA and CDR2 is FQGNSA. V lost 1 base and J lost 5; bases outside the gene matches: 11. CDR3 residues: CASSLGDLGGPNEQYF. CDR3 sequence (DNA): TGTGCCAGCAGCTTAGGGGACCTGGGAGGGCCCAACGAGCAGTACTTC.

This chain connects TRBV9 to TRBJ2-2, with D tentatively TRBD2 (6 bases). CDR1 is SGDLS, CDR2 YYNGEE, per germline. Trimming took off 7 bases at V and 6 bases at J, with 10 bases between the two ends. This CDR3 spans 12 amino acids. This CDR3 reads CASGGFPGELFF. CDR3 nucleotide sequence: TGTGCCAGCGGGGGGTTCCCCGGGGAGCTGTTTTTT.

V is TRBV5-5 and J is TRBJ2-7; D ambiguous. The ends were cut back, 4 bases at V and 0 bases at J, with 2 bases in the middle. The CDR3 extends over 11 amino acids. Germline assignment: CDR1 SGHKS and CDR2 YYEKEE (reference sequence). DNA of the CDR3: TGTGCCAGCAGCCGCTCCTACGAGCAGTACTTC. Protein sequence: CASSRSYEQYF.

The J gene is TRBJ2-7, the V gene TRBV7-2, with D perhaps TRBD2 (6 bases). The CDR3 is made up of 14 amino acids. The V gene's germline CDR1 is SGHTA and CDR2 FQGNSA. V dropped 1 base and J dropped 4 bases, with 11 bases sitting between them. The CDR3 DNA reads TGTGCCAGCAGCTTAGATTTCGGGAGTTACGAGCAGTACTTC. As protein: CASSLDFGSYEQYF.

The rearrangement links TRBV11-2 to TRBJ1-1, with D uncertain. The CDR3 loop spans 18 amino acids. V gave up 2 bases and J gave up 1 base, with 20 bases separating them. Germline CDR1 SGHAT, CDR2 FQNNGV. CDR3 region: CASSLLAASRQANTEAFF. CDR3 bases: TGTGCCAGCAGCTTACTAGCTGCGTCGCGGCAGGCGAACACTGAAGCTTTCTTT.

The count of this clone is one. This chain links TRBV11-1 with TRBJ2-3; 12 bases align to TRBD2. Germline V gene data show CDR1 as SGHAT and CDR2 as FQDESV (reference sequence). The CDR3 has 15 amino acids. After removal of 3 bases from V and 6 bases from J, the junction contained 4 bases not matched to a gene. DNA for the CDR3: TGTGCCAGCAGCTTGCTAGCGGGAGGGGGGGATACGCAGTATTTT. It codes for CASSLLAGGGDTQYF.

This clone was picked up one time. The chain carries TRBV6-5 and TRBJ2-1, with D uncertain. In germline, CDR1 is MNHEY, CDR2 SVGAGI. V gave up 7 bases and J gave up 5 bases, with 12 bases separating them. The CDR3 totals 13 residues. CDR3 sequence (DNA): TGTGCCAGCAAGAAGGGCCTTCACAATGAGCAGTTCTTC. This translates into CASKKGLHNEQFF.

In this sample, this clone turned up once. The chain recombines TRBV6-5 with TRBJ1-2; no clear D. The V gene's germline CDR1 is MNHEY and CDR2 SVGAGI. Trimming took off 5 bases at V and 6 bases at J, with 13 bases between the two ends. The CDR3 extends over 13 amino acids. CDR3 DNA sequence: TGTGCCAGCAGTGCCTTAGCGGTGGATGGCTACACCTTC. Translated, it gives CASSALAVDGYTF.

The rearrangement joins TRBV12-5 to TRBJ2-1; D is undetermined. Trimming cost V 8 bases and J 6 bases, with 17 bases left between them. This CDR3 is 14 amino acids long. CDR1 LGHNT and CDR2 FRNRAP come from the germline V gene. The CDR3 loop reads CASSTGGLVNEQFF. In DNA form, the CDR3 reads TGTGCTAGTTCTACGGGTGGCCTAGTCAATGAGCAGTTCTTC.

The genes are TRBV6-6 and TRBJ1-6; 7 bases are shared with TRBD1. There are 14 residues in the CDR3. V was clipped by 6 bases and J by 9 bases; unmatched bases: 8. CDR1 is MNHNY and CDR2 is SVGAGI in the germline V gene (reference sequence). The CDR3 loop is CASSRDSLFSPLHF. The CDR3 DNA reads as TGTGCCAGCAGCCGGGACAGCCTGTTTTCACCCCTCCACTTT.

The CDR3 sequence is CASSLTGEAFF. CDR3 DNA sequence: TGTGCCAGCAGCTTGACAGGTGAAGCTTTCTTT. The chain has TRBV7-9 and TRBJ1-1, with a possible D match to TRBD1 (6 bases). Germline V CDR1 and CDR2: SEHNR, FQNEAQ (reference sequence). The germline V and J ends were trimmed by 3 bases and 7 bases, with 6 bases remaining between them. The CDR3 loop spans 11 amino acids.